Listed here are 21 T cell receptor beta chains from one sample, sequenced in a study of CD8 T cells in ankylosing spondylitis. TCRdb re-called the 5' RACE reads with MiXCR, one entry per CDR3 protein. The table records approximately 340,000 distinct CDR3 sequences, roughly 14% of them present only once. Sequenced: blood, either unsorted or a sorted T cell fraction (not recorded which). These receptors were obtained from a male donor with ankylosing spondylitis or in good health (not recorded which).

The chain uses TRBV12-3 or TRBV12-4 and TRBJ2-1; TRBD1 is a possible D gene (6 bases). The CDR3 contains 16 residues. Trimming stripped 6 bases from V and 4 bases from J, with 19 bases between. The CDR3 spells CASSRTTDRKYNEQFF. The DNA of the CDR3 is TGTGCCAGCAGCAGGACCACGGACAGAAAGTACAATGAGCAGTTCTTC.

This rearrangement joins TRBV5-6 to TRBJ1-2; TRBD1 is a possible D gene (5 bases). The CDR3 consists of 15 residues. The V end was cut by 3 bases, the J end by 4 bases, with 16 bases between. The germline V gene encodes CDR1 SGHDT and CDR2 YYEEEE. CDR3 bases: TGTGCCAGCAGCTCAGCCTTCAAGGGGTCCTATGGCTACACCTTC. Protein product: CASSSAFKGSYGYTF.

The rearrangement uses TRBV29-1 and TRBJ2-3, with D tentatively TRBD1 (5 bases). The CDR3 is 12 amino acids. Trimming cost V 8 bases and J 2 bases, with 11 bases left between them. Germline lookup yields CDR1 SQVTM and CDR2 ANQGSEA. Here the CDR3 reads CSLDRDTDTQYF. The DNA of the CDR3 is TGCAGCCTCGACAGAGACACAGATACGCAGTATTTT.

The chain is built from TRBV12-5 and TRBJ2-1; possible D gene TRBD2, 6 bases. The CDR3 runs 13 residues. Germline CDR1 is LGHNT and CDR2 is FRNRAP. V was pared by 7 bases and J by 5 bases, with 12 bases between. CDR3 sequence (DNA): TGTGCTAGTGTTGGGCGGGGCAACAATGAGCAGTTCTTC. This translates into CASVGRGNNEQFF.

V gene TRBV7-2 combines with J gene TRBJ2-5; no clear D gene. V lost 4 bases to trimming and J lost 5 bases, with 11 bases between them. Germline values: CDR1 SGHTA, CDR2 FQGNSA. This CDR3 is built from 13 residues. The CDR3 loop reads CASSSRSRETQYF. The CDR3 DNA sequence: TGTGCCAGCAGCTCCCGCAGTAGGGAGACCCAGTACTTC.

The chain has TRBV5-1 and TRBJ2-2; the D is unclear. This CDR3 contains 14 residues. Germline lookup yields CDR1 SGHRS and CDR2 YFSETQ. V shed 4 bases and J shed 1 base, with 8 bases lying between them. The CDR3 is CASSTDGNTGELFF. Written as DNA, the CDR3 is TGCGCCAGCAGCACTGATGGGAACACCGGGGAGCTGTTTTTT.

In this sample, this clonotype turned up a few times. The chain is built from TRBV6-2 or TRBV6-3 and TRBJ1-1; D perhaps matches TRBD1 (5 bases). Germline assignment: CDR1 MNHEY and CDR2 SVGEGT. The length of the CDR3 is 12 residues. Trimming cost V 4 bases and J 10 bases, with 13 bases left between them. The CDR3 protein is CASSFQGAGAFF. DNA of the CDR3: TGTGCCAGCAGTTTTCAAGGGGCGGGAGCTTTCTTT.

The sample holds a few counts of this clonotype. The V call is TRBV6-5, the J call TRBJ2-7; no definite D call. The CDR3 covers 12 residues. Trimming took 7 bases from V and 0 from J, leaving 7 bases between them. Germline loops: CDR1 MNHEY, CDR2 SVGAGI. Written as DNA, the CDR3 is TGTGCCAGCAAAAGCAGCTCCTACGAGCAGTACTTC. Its translation is CASKSSSYEQYF.

This clonotype was seen more than once but under ten times. This chain joins TRBV5-1 and TRBJ2-3; tentative D call: TRBD2 (6 bases). Germline V gene sequence: CDR1 SGHRS, CDR2 YFSETQ. This CDR3 region has 14 residues. Trimming stripped 1 base from V and 4 bases from J, with 10 bases between. This CDR3 is CASSLMGGPDTQYF. The CDR3 DNA is TGCGCCAGCAGCTTGATGGGGGGTCCAGATACGCAGTATTTT.

In this sample, this clonotype turned up a few times. As DNA, the CDR3 is TGCGCCAGCAGTGACAATGTGGCAGGGGGCCGGAGGACTGAAGCTTTCTTT. This codes for CASSDNVAGGRRTEAFF. The J gene is TRBJ1-1, the V gene TRBV10-2, with 8 bases aligning to TRBD1. CDR3 length: 17 residues. J lost 5 bases, V lost 3 bases, and 14 bases had no gene match. Germline V gene data show CDR1 as WSHSY and CDR2 as SAAADI.

The gene calls are TRBV12-3 or TRBV12-4 and TRBJ2-2; 7 bases line up with TRBD2. The V and J ends lost 8 bases and 6 bases, in that order; junction bases with no gene match: 12. There are 15 residues in the CDR3. CDR3 protein: CASYAGGKWAGELFF. Written as DNA, the CDR3 is TGTGCCAGCTATGCCGGGGGGAAGTGGGCCGGGGAGCTGTTTTTT.

This clonotype was observed a few times. The V call is TRBV6-1, the J call TRBJ1-1; possible D gene TRBD1, 5 bases. V gave up 7 bases and J gave up 7 bases, with 19 bases separating them. From germline, CDR1 is MNHNS and CDR2 SASEGT. This CDR3 comprises 14 residues. The CDR3: CASMGLEGHDEAFF. The CDR3, as DNA: TGTGCCAGCATGGGACTTGAGGGGCATGATGAAGCTTTCTTT.

This clonotype was observed a few times. The rearrangement joins TRBV5-1 to TRBJ2-7; D could derive from TRBD1 or TRBD2 (5 bases each). This CDR3 has 12 amino acids. Trimming took 5 bases from V and 6 from J, leaving 12 bases between them. Germline CDR1 and CDR2: SGHRS and YFSETQ. The DNA of the CDR3 is TGCGCCAGCAGGGAAGAGGGGCCCGAGCAGTACTTC. Its protein is CASREEGPEQYF. The full variable domain, completed using reference TRBV5-1 and TRBJ2-7, is KAGVTQTPRYLIKTRGQQVTLSCSPISGHRSVSWYQQTPGQGLQFLFEYFSETQRNKGNFPGRFSGRQFSNSRSEMNVSTLELGDSALYLCASREEGPEQYFGPGTRLTVT.

This clonotype has at least ten counts. Germline is not matched at one junction end, which may reflect a read error. The rearrangement uses TRBV5-6 and TRBJ1-1; tentatively, D is TRBD1 (5 bases). Germline CDR1 and CDR2: SGHDT and YYEEEE. The CDR3 contains 16 residues. The CDR3 loop is CASSAVLSKGNPEAFF. CDR3 bases: TGTGCCAGCAGCGCGGTCCTCTCGAAGGGGAACCCTGAAGCTTTCTTT.

This chain links TRBV27 with TRBJ2-1, with 13 bases that match TRBD2. Germline CDR1 MNHEY, CDR2 SMNVEV (reference sequence). The CDR3 covers 19 residues. Trimming at V came to 5 bases and at J to 4 bases, leaving 14 bases not matched to a gene. CDR3 in amino acids: CASSGMGLAGRITYNEQFF. For the CDR3, the DNA is TGTGCCAGCAGTGGGATGGGACTAGCGGGACGAATCACATACAATGAGCAGTTCTTC.

This chain connects TRBV12-3 or TRBV12-4 to TRBJ2-5; 11 bases are a match to TRBD2. The CDR3 consists of 15 residues. Trimming took 6 bases from V and 5 from J; bases not matched to a gene: 8. In DNA form, the CDR3 reads TGTGCCAGCAGCAATAGCGGGAGGGCCCTGGAGACCCAGTACTTC. Translating gives CASSNSGRALETQYF.

There are many counts of this clonotype. The chain links TRBV12-3 or TRBV12-4 to TRBJ2-1, with 15 bases identical to TRBD2. Trimming cost V 5 bases and J 4 bases; bases outside gene matches: 6. The CDR3 length is 17 residues. This CDR3 is CASSGLAGGGKYNEQFF. CDR3 nucleotides: TGTGCCAGCAGTGGACTAGCGGGAGGGGGAAAGTACAATGAGCAGTTCTTC.

This chain uses TRBV5-1 with TRBJ1-1; D possibly corresponds to TRBD1 (6 bases). CDR1 and CDR2 from the germline V gene are SGHRS and YFSETQ. V lost 4 bases and J lost 5, with 15 bases in between. There are 14 residues in the CDR3. The CDR3 loop is CASSQTSDRTEAFF. The DNA for the CDR3 is TGCGCCAGCAGCCAAACTTCGGACAGAACTGAAGCTTTCTTT. Based on the CDR3 plus reference TRBV5-1 and TRBJ1-1, the full variable domain is KAGVTQTPRYLIKTRGQQVTLSCSPISGHRSVSWYQQTPGQGLQFLFEYFSETQRNKGNFPGRFSGRQFSNSRSEMNVSTLELGDSALYLCASSQTSDRTEAFFGQGTRLTVV.

The chain recombines TRBV6-1 with TRBJ2-1, with D hard to call. V was shortened by 6 bases and J by 0 bases, with 6 bases between the two germline ends. Germline V CDR1 and CDR2: MNHNS, SASEGT. CDR3 size: 13 residues. The CDR3 DNA sequence: TGTGCCAGCAGGTGGGGCTCCTACAATGAGCAGTTCTTC. It encodes CASRWGSYNEQFF.

This clonotype was detected a few times. The V and J genes are TRBV20-1 and TRBJ2-7; D may be TRBD1 or TRBD2 (5 bases each). The V end lost 8 bases, the J end lost 0 bases, and 11 bases lay between the germline ends. The CDR3 is made up of 12 amino acids. The germline CDR1 and CDR2 sequences are DFQATT and SNEGSKA (reference sequence). The CDR3 sequence is CSPGRGSYEQYF. The CDR3 bases are TGCAGTCCGGGACGCGGCTCCTACGAGCAGTACTTC.

This clonotype was counted a few times. The chain combines TRBV11-1 with TRBJ2-1; perhaps D is TRBD1 or TRBD2 (5 bases each). Germline lookup yields CDR1 SGHAT and CDR2 FQDESV (reference sequence). The CDR3 sequence is 15 residues long. Between the trimmed V and J ends, which lost 5 bases and 5 bases, there was a span of 16 bases. In DNA, the CDR3 is TGTGCCAGCAGCCTAGGTTGGGGGTCCCACAATGAGCAGTTCTTC. Protein sequence: CASSLGWGSHNEQFF. The full variable domain, its missing parts supplied by reference TRBV11-1 and TRBJ2-1, is EAEVAQSPRYKITEKSQAVAFWCDPISGHATLYWYRQILGQGPELLVQFQDESVVDDSQLPKDRFSAERLKGVDSTLKIQPAELGDSAMYLCASSLGWGSHNEQFFGPGTRLTVL.